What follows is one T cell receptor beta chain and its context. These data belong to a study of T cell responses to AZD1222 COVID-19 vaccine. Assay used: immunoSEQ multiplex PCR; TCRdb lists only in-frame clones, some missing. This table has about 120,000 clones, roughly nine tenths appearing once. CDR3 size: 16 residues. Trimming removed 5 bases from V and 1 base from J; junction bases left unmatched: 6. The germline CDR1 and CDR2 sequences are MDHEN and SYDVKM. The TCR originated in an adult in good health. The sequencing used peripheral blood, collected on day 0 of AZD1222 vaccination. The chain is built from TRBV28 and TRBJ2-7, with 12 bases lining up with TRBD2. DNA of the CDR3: TGTGCCAGCAGTCACTGGACTAGCGGGGCTTCCTACGAGCAGTACTTC. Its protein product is CASSHWTSGASYEQYF.